The sequence of this T cell receptor beta chain was determined in a study of control samples from healthy donors and cancer patients. Of note for this clone: Other nucleotide sequences from this sample produce the same CDR3.

This table comes from immunoSEQ multiplex PCR, and its TCRdb copy is limited to in-frame clones, with some not included. This table has approximately 120,000 clones, roughly 90% appearing once. Per the germline V gene, CDR1 is SGHRS and CDR2 is YFSETQ. Trimming took 0 bases from V and 2 from J, leaving 8 bases between them. This CDR3 spans 14 amino acids. The chain uses TRBV5-1 and TRBJ1-2; D is undetermined. The TCR comes from a man aged 18 to 35 in good health. The sequenced sample consisted of blood. CDR3 region: CASSLEGRNYGYTF. In nucleotides, the CDR3 is TGCGCCAGCAGCTTGGAGGGCAGAAACTATGGCTACACCTTC.